What follows are 26 T cell receptor beta chains derived from one specimen sequenced in a study of Ad26.COV2.S vaccination and SARS-CoV-2 variants. The treatment: around 19 received Ad26.COV2.S at low or high dose, single or two shots; several received placebo; per-sample allocation not given. On day 63 after the first injection, vaccine and placebo recipients gave samples. Repertoires were generated with immunoSEQ multiplex PCR, while TCRdb's copy carries only in-frame clones and drops some. The data contain some 390,000 clones, more than 85% of them singletons. The sequenced sample was peripheral blood, obtained in a trial of Ad26.COV2.S vaccine versus placebo. All receptors come from a person between 18 and 65 years old who received the Ad26.COV2.S COVID-19 vaccine or a placebo.

The gene calls are TRBV10-2 and TRBJ1-5; no reliable D call. Trimming removed 6 bases at V and 5 bases at J, with 14 bases between. The CDR3 has 14 amino acids. Germline CDR1 is WSHSY and CDR2 is SAAADI. The CDR3 nucleotides are TGCGCCAGCAGCCGGGGTACATGGGATCAGCCCCAGCATTTT. Translation: CASSRGTWDQPQHF.

This clone was detected only a few times. The chain has TRBV5-4 and TRBJ2-2; 10 bases are a match to TRBD2. CDR1 SGHNT and CDR2 YYREEE come from the germline V gene (reference sequence). The CDR3 loop spans 16 amino acids. J gave up 10 bases and V 4 bases, and 13 bases lay outside the gene matches. The CDR3 here is CASSPVSGGGPVELFF. The DNA of the CDR3 is TGTGCCAGCAGCCCGGTCAGCGGGGGGGGCCCGGTGGAGCTGTTTTTT.

The chain joins TRBV10-3 to TRBJ1-6; no reliable D call. Deletions cut 10 bases from V and 6 bases from J, with 16 bases between. Germline V gene sequence: CDR1 ENHRY, CDR2 SYGVKD. This CDR3 comprises 14 residues. CDR3 in DNA: TGTGCCACCGGTCTGACCCTTGGTAATTCACCCCTCCACTTT. Protein: CATGLTLGNSPLHF.

The chain combines TRBV6-5 with TRBJ1-2; D uncertain. The CDR3 covers 14 residues. V was shortened by 6 bases and J by 4 bases, with 15 bases between the two germline ends. CDR1 MNHEY and CDR2 SVGAGI come from the germline V gene. Here the CDR3 reads CASRTSGRTYGYTF. For the CDR3, the DNA is TGTGCCAGCAGGACCTCCGGACGGACCTATGGCTACACCTTC.

This chain joins TRBV4-3 and TRBJ2-2, with TRBD1 matching over 8 bases. This CDR3 has 17 amino acids. Germline loops: CDR1 LGHNA, CDR2 YSLEER. V was clipped by 4 bases and J by 4 bases; unmatched bases: 11. The CDR3 reads CASSLRTRGLSTGELFF. CDR3 bases: TGCGCCAGCAGCCTACGTACCAGGGGGCTTAGCACCGGGGAGCTGTTTTTT.

The rearrangement links TRBV15 to TRBJ1-2; 10 positions match TRBD1. The CDR3 is made up of 16 amino acids. After removal of 0 bases from V and 7 bases from J, the junction contained 8 bases not matched to a gene. Germline loops: CDR1 LNHNV, CDR2 YYDKDF (reference sequence). CDR3 sequence (DNA): TGTGCCACCAGCAGAGATATGAGCGGACAGGGGGTTGGCTACACCTTC. This encodes CATSRDMSGQGVGYTF.

The chain combines TRBV11-2 with TRBJ2-5; 13 bases agree with TRBD2. The CDR3 length is 15 residues. Trimming took 2 bases from V and 4 from J; bases not matched to a gene: 1. Germline assignment: CDR1 SGHAT and CDR2 FQNNGV. CDR3 nucleotide sequence: TGTGCCAGCAGCTTAAGACTAGCGGGGGGAGAGACCCAGTACTTC. Translation: CASSLRLAGGETQYF.

The chain employs TRBV6-2 or TRBV6-3 and TRBJ2-5; D might be TRBD1 (6 bases). Between the trimmed V and J ends, which lost 4 bases and 2 bases, there was a span of 11 bases. The CDR3 totals 14 residues. From germline, CDR1 is MNHEY and CDR2 SVGEGT. CDR3 region: CASSSPQGQETQYF. The DNA of the CDR3 is TGTGCCAGCAGTTCTCCCCAGGGGCAAGAGACCCAGTACTTC.

The chain carries TRBV6-6 and TRBJ1-3, with D possibly matching TRBD1 (5 bases). CDR1 MNHNY and CDR2 SVGAGI come from the germline V gene (reference sequence). The V end lost 9 bases, the J end lost 0 bases, and 9 bases lay between the germline ends. CDR3 length: 13 amino acids. DNA for the CDR3: TGTGCCAGTAGGGGACCCTCTGGAAACACCATATATTTT. Translation: CASRGPSGNTIYF.

This clone was counted once. This rearrangement joins TRBV7-2 to TRBJ2-1, with D possibly TRBD2 on 6 matching bases. The germline V gene has CDR1 SGHTA and CDR2 FQGNSA. There are 13 residues in the CDR3. The V and J ends lost 0 bases and 12 bases respectively, with 12 bases between them. The DNA for the CDR3 is TGTGCCAGCAGCTTAGCGGAGGGGAGGTGGCAGTTCTTC. Protein: CASSLAEGRWQFF.

The chain has TRBV10-2 and TRBJ1-6; D gene uncertain. V lost 6 bases and J 3 bases, leaving 9 bases between the germline ends. This CDR3 is 14 amino acids long. Germline V CDR1 and CDR2: WSHSY, SAAADI. The CDR3 reads CASRDLNYNSPLHF. The CDR3 nucleotides are TGCGCCAGCAGGGACTTAAACTATAATTCACCCCTCCACTTT.

The V and J genes are TRBV5-4 and TRBJ2-2; D is ambiguous. The CDR3 sequence is 15 residues long. Germline CDR1 SGHNT, CDR2 YYREEE (reference sequence). V was cut by 0 bases and J by 4 bases, with 10 bases left in between. The CDR3 loop reads CASSLAPLITGELFF. The CDR3 DNA is TGTGCCAGCAGCTTGGCGCCACTAATCACCGGGGAGCTGTTTTTT.

The chain couples TRBV5-1 to TRBJ2-7, with D hard to call. Germline V CDR1 and CDR2: SGHRS, YFSETQ. V lost 2 bases and J lost 2, with 5 bases in between. The CDR3 is 12 amino acids. CDR3 residues: CASSLHPYEQYF. For the CDR3, the DNA is TGCGCCAGCAGCTTACATCCCTACGAGCAGTACTTC. Complete variable domain (other parts from reference TRBV5-1 and TRBJ2-7): KAGVTQTPRYLIKTRGQQVTLSCSPISGHRSVSWYQQTPGQGLQFLFEYFSETQRNKGNFPGRFSGRQFSNSRSEMNVSTLELGDSALYLCASSLHPYEQYFGPGTRLTVT.

This sequence joins TRBV11-2 and TRBJ2-3; 8 nucleotides align to TRBD1. The germline gives CDR1 SGHAT, CDR2 FQNNGV. With 6 bases clipped from V and 3 bases from J, the junction kept 8 bases outside the gene matches. The CDR3 is made up of 15 amino acids. The CDR3 protein is CASSPRQGRTDTQYF. DNA of the CDR3: TGTGCCAGCAGTCCCCGACAGGGGAGGACAGATACGCAGTATTTT. The full variable domain, its missing parts supplied by reference TRBV11-2 and TRBJ2-3, is EAGVAQSPRYKIIEKRQSVAFWCNPISGHATLYWYQQILGQGPKLLIQFQNNGVVDDSQLPKDRFSAERLKGVDSTLKIQPAKLEDSAVYLCASSPRQGRTDTQYFGPGTRLTVL.

This rearrangement joins TRBV7-9 to TRBJ2-5, with D possibly TRBD2 on 6 matching bases. Germline CDR1 and CDR2: SEHNR and FQNEAQ (reference sequence). The CDR3 contains 14 residues. V was clipped by 6 bases and J by 4 bases, with 15 bases between them. DNA for the CDR3: TGTGCCAGCAGGCCCCCGCAGGGAGGAGAGACCCAGTACTTC. It encodes CASRPPQGGETQYF.

This rearrangement joins TRBV15 to TRBJ1-4, with 8 bases fitting TRBD1. V was pared by 0 bases and J by 7 bases, with 16 bases of the junction left unmatched. The length of the CDR3 is 19 residues. Germline V lookup: CDR1 LNHNV, CDR2 YYDKDF (reference sequence). The CDR3 loop reads CATSRDRRTGNAGSEKLFF. For the CDR3, the DNA is TGTGCCACCAGCAGAGATCGCCGGACAGGGAACGCTGGTAGTGAAAAACTGTTTTTT.

V usage is TRBV10-2 and J usage is TRBJ2-1; 10 bases fit TRBD2. The V gene end was trimmed by 3 bases and the J gene end by 10 bases; junction bases not matched to a gene: 12. CDR3 size: 16 residues. Per germline, CDR1 WSHSY and CDR2 SAAADI. The CDR3 nucleotides are TGCGCCAGCAGTGACCCAGCGGGGGGGCCAACTGGGGAGCAGTTCTTC. Residues: CASSDPAGGPTGEQFF.

CDR3 protein: CASSFSGGPYEQYF. The CDR3 DNA sequence: TGTGCCAGCAGCTTTTCAGGGGGCCCCTACGAGCAGTACTTC. The chain joins TRBV7-8 to TRBJ2-7, with 8 bases identical to TRBD1. Unmatched junction bases numbered 3, after V lost 3 bases and J lost 2 bases. The CDR3 has 14 amino acids. The germline CDR1 and CDR2 sequences are SGHVS and FQNEAQ.

V usage is TRBV28 and J usage is TRBJ1-2; 11 nucleotides match TRBD1. Germline V CDR1 and CDR2: MDHEN, SYDVKM. Germline trimming cut 4 bases from V and 4 bases from J; bases unmatched to any gene: 8. The CDR3 contains 16 residues. DNA of the CDR3: TGTGCCAGCAGTTCCTACTGGACAGGGGGCTTCTATGGCTACACCTTC. It yields the protein CASSSYWTGGFYGYTF.

Worth noting for this clone: A much larger clone is a single base away; this may be a read error. J is TRBJ2-1 and V is TRBV7-9, with a possible D match to TRBD2 (5 bases). CDR1 is SEHNR and CDR2 is FQNEAQ in the germline V gene (reference sequence). The length of the CDR3 is 11 residues. Trimming pared 3 bases from V and 9 bases from J, leaving 6 bases between. CDR3 sequence reads: CASSFGIEQFF. In DNA, the CDR3 is TGTGCCAGCAGCTTCGGGATTGAGCAGTTCTTC.

The chain uses TRBV27 and TRBJ1-2; the D gene is possibly TRBD1 (5 bases). Germline CDR1 MNHEY, CDR2 SMNVEV (reference sequence). This CDR3 spans 14 amino acids. V lost 2 bases and J lost 3, with 10 bases in between. The CDR3 spells CASSLQGDDYGYTF. The CDR3 nucleotides read TGTGCCAGCAGTTTACAGGGAGACGACTATGGCTACACCTTC.

The chain couples TRBV5-4 to TRBJ2-3, with TRBD2 matching 12 bases. CDR3 size: 19 residues. Germline loops: CDR1 SGHNT, CDR2 YYREEE (reference sequence). The V and J ends lost 1 base and 4 bases, in that order; junction bases with no gene match: 13. In DNA, the CDR3 is TGTGCCAGCAGCTTGTCTAAACTAGCGGGGGGTCGAAGGTCAGATACGCAGTATTTT. Encoded protein: CASSLSKLAGGRRSDTQYF.

This clone was detected only a few times. Written as DNA, the CDR3 is TGTGCCAGCAGAAGTTCAGGGAACACTGAAGCTTTCTTT. This gives the protein CASRSSGNTEAFF. The rearrangement uses TRBV14 and TRBJ1-1; D gene uncertain. Germline V lookup: CDR1 SGHDN, CDR2 FVKESK. This CDR3 is built from 13 residues. The V end lost 6 bases, the J end lost 1 base, and 9 bases lay between the germline ends.

V and J are TRBV21-1 and TRBJ1-5; TRBD1, as called in the table, went unchecked against the DNA. TRBV21-1 is a documented pseudogene. The CDR3 is made up of 15 amino acids. CDR3 amino acids: CASSKVSSRNQPQHF. DNA for the CDR3: TGTGCCAGCAGCAAAGTTTCGAGCAGGAATCAGCCCCAGCATTTT.

The chain is built from TRBV4-1 and TRBJ1-6; D remains ambiguous. Germline CDR1 MGHRA, CDR2 YSYEKL. The V end lost 6 bases, the J end lost 5 bases, and 5 bases lay between the germline ends. This CDR3 comprises 12 residues. The CDR3 nucleotides read TGCGCCAGCAGTACCAATAATTCACCCCTCCACTTT. Its translation: CASSTNNSPLHF.

The rearrangement links TRBV3-1 (or the pseudogene TRBV3-2) to TRBJ1-2; a possible D gene is TRBD1 (6 bases). This CDR3 has 13 amino acids. Germline loops: CDR1 LGHDT, CDR2 YNNKEL (reference sequence). V was shortened by 4 bases and J by 5 bases, with 11 bases between the two germline ends. The CDR3 coding sequence is TGTGCCAGCAGCCGCGTACAGGGATATGGCTACACCTTC. Amino acid sequence: CASSRVQGYGYTF.